These 32 T cell receptor beta chains were all obtained from the same sample, sequenced in a study of T cells in Graves' hyperthyroidism and ophthalmopathy (dated by TCRdb to between 2018 and 2021). Library preparation was by multiplex PCR. The sequencer was an Illumina HiSeq 2000. The TCR beta CDR3 regions were amplified from RNA transcripts. For the first round of RT-PCR on the TCR CDR3, the HTBI primer set was used together with the Qiagen OneStep RT-PCR kit. TCRdb cleaned the public reads at Q25 with fastp, built clones with MiXCR and kept in-frame beta chains. Merged by CDR3 protein, the rows form single entries marked with the most common genes and DNA. Within this sample are under 400,000 distinct CDR3 sequences, with 15% to 20% of them counted one time only. The ten largest clones add up to about 14% of the sample. The sequenced sample was blood. The receptor set was obtained from a woman between 40 and 55 years old with Graves' ophthalmopathy.

This clonotype was picked up many times. The rearrangement joins TRBV30 to TRBJ1-5; 7 bases line up with TRBD1. This CDR3 has 12 residues. V lost 6 bases, J lost 4 bases, and 3 bases stayed unmatched. Germline V gives CDR1 GTSNPN, CDR2 SVGIG (reference sequence). The CDR3 DNA sequence: TGTGCCTGCAAGACAGGGAATCAGCCCCAGCATTTT. It is translated as CACKTGNQPQHF.

The table lists this clonotype with many counts. Germline is not matched at one junction end, which may reflect a read error. The V call is TRBV12-3 or TRBV12-4, the J call TRBJ2-7; TRBD1 matches at 8 bases. The CDR3 length is 15 residues. For the CDR3, the DNA is TGTGCCAGCAGTTCGGACAGGGAAAGCTCCTACGAGCGGTACTTC. Translation gives CASSSDRESSYERYF.

In this sample, this clonotype turned up many times. The chain carries TRBV2 and TRBJ1-3; D not resolved. The CDR3 spans 12 residues. V was clipped by 5 bases and J by 5 bases, with 7 bases between them. The germline V gene has CDR1 SNHLY and CDR2 FYNNEI. Written as DNA, the CDR3 is TGTGCCAGCAGTCCCACACGAAACACCATATATTTT. It encodes CASSPTRNTIYF.

This clonotype appeared many times. V is TRBV27 and J is TRBJ1-1; D gene ambiguous. Looked up from germline, CDR1 is MNHEY and CDR2 is SMNVEV (reference sequence). The ends were cut back, 6 bases at V and 0 bases at J, with 8 bases in the middle. The CDR3 is 13 residues long. This CDR3 reads CASRPIMNTEAFF. Here the CDR3 DNA reads TGTGCCAGCAGGCCCATTATGAACACTGAAGCTTTCTTT.

The count of this clonotype is one. The chain links TRBV12-3 or TRBV12-4 to TRBJ2-7, with 10 positions matching TRBD1. V gave up 6 bases and J gave up 3 bases; unmatched junction bases: 8. The length of the CDR3 is 15 residues. The DNA of the CDR3 is TGTGCCAGCAGCCATGCCGGGACAGGGGTCTACGAGCAGTACTTC. Protein sequence: CASSHAGTGVYEQYF.

This clonotype came up many times. The chain couples TRBV28 to TRBJ2-5; the D is unclear. CDR3 size: 13 residues. V was pared by 5 bases and J by 10 bases, with 17 bases between. Germline V CDR1 and CDR2: MDHEN, SYDVKM. CDR3 DNA: TGTGCCAGCAGTACCGGACCGCCCGGCGTCCAGTACTTC. Amino acid sequence: CASSTGPPGVQYF. The entire variable domain, with the rest obtained from reference TRBV28 and TRBJ2-5, is as follows: DVKVTQSSRYLVKRTGEKVFLECVQDMDHENMFWYRQDPGLGLRLIYFSYDVKMKEKGDIPEGYSVSREKKERFSLILESASTNQTSMYLCASSTGPPGVQYFGPGTRLLVL.

This clonotype was picked up a small number of times. This rearrangement joins TRBV7-9 to TRBJ2-7; 9 nucleotides match TRBD2. Germline CDR1 is SEHNR and CDR2 is FQNEAQ (reference sequence). The CDR3 is 15 residues long. V gave up 1 base and J gave up 5 bases; unmatched junction bases: 6. CDR3 amino acids: CASSLDGTSMNEQYF. In DNA form, the CDR3 reads TGTGCCAGCAGCTTAGACGGGACTAGCATGAACGAGCAGTACTTC.

This clonotype showed up many times. The J gene is TRBJ2-2, the V gene TRBV6-2 or TRBV6-3, with D maybe TRBD2 (6 bases). CDR3 length: 15 residues. V lost 6 bases, J lost 1 base, and 12 bases lay in between. The germline V gene has CDR1 MNHEY and CDR2 SVGEGT. As DNA, the CDR3 is TGTGCCAGCAGGGGACTTGACTTGAACACCGGGGAGCTGTTTTTT. Protein sequence: CASRGLDLNTGELFF.

This clonotype was recorded at least ten times. This may arise from a read error, as a much more abundant clone is one base away. The CDR3 DNA reads as TGCAATGGATCTCGGTGGGACGACGAGCAGTACTTC. Its translation: CNGSRWDDEQYF. The chain joins TRBV20-1 to TRBJ2-7; possibly TRBD1 or TRBD2 for D (5 bases each). The V gene's germline CDR1 is DFQATT and CDR2 SNEGSKA (reference sequence). The CDR3 is 12 residues long.

This clonotype was detected many times. The rearrangement joins TRBV10-2 to TRBJ2-7; D is perhaps TRBD2 (5 bases). The CDR3 totals 15 residues. From germline, CDR1 is WSHSY and CDR2 SAAADI. Trimming removed 3 bases at V and 0 bases at J, with 12 bases between. The CDR3 nucleotides read TGCGCCAGCAGTGAAGGTCCGGCGGGCTCCTACGAGCAGTACTTC. This encodes CASSEGPAGSYEQYF.

Turning to this clonotype: At one end, the junction sequence differs from germline, possibly due to a read error. The chain joins TRBV12-3 or TRBV12-4 to TRBJ1-3; weak D call: TRBD1 (5 bases). The CDR3 extends over 16 amino acids. CDR3 in amino acids: CASSLARVGGGNIIYF. CDR3 DNA: TGTGCCAGCAGTTTAGCGCGAGTGGGGGGAGGAAACATCATATATTTT.

In its sample, this clonotype was seen many times. The chain uses TRBV29-1 and TRBJ1-5; 7 bases line up with TRBD1. J was trimmed by 0 bases and V by 6 bases; bases with no gene match: 5. CDR1 is SQVTM and CDR2 is ANQGSEA in the germline V gene. The CDR3 totals 14 residues. The chain's CDR3 is CSVGTDYSNQPQHF. CDR3 DNA: TGCAGCGTCGGGACAGATTATAGCAATCAGCCCCAGCATTTT.

This clonotype was counted many times. The CDR3 sequence: CASSPKISGNTIYF. DNA of the CDR3: TGTGCCAGCAGCCCCAAAATTTCTGGAAACACCATATATTTT. The chain uses TRBV7-9 and TRBJ1-3; D is ambiguous. This CDR3 spans 14 amino acids. V was pared by 5 bases and J by 1 base, with 9 bases between. Germline V gives CDR1 SEHNR, CDR2 FQNEAQ (reference sequence).

This clonotype was counted many times. The J gene is TRBJ1-2, the V gene TRBV5-5, with D possibly matching TRBD1 (5 bases). The V end lost 2 bases, the J end lost 1 base, and 12 bases lay between the germline ends. CDR1 and CDR2 from the germline V gene are SGHKS and YYEKEE (reference sequence). The CDR3 extends over 15 amino acids. The DNA of the CDR3 is TGTGCCAGCAGCTTCCGGGACCAATATAACTATGGCTACACCTTC. Residues: CASSFRDQYNYGYTF. The variable domain in full, with the rest retrieved from reference TRBV5-5 and TRBJ1-2, is DAGVTQSPTHLIKTRGQQVTLRCSPISGHKSVSWYQQVLGQGPQFIFQYYEKEERGRGNFPDRFSARQFPNYSSELNVNALLLGDSALYLCASSFRDQYNYGYTFGSGTRLTVV.

This clonotype was seen repeatedly, ten times or more. DNA of the CDR3: TGTGCCAGCAGTCCCCCCGGGTTCTTATACGAGCAGTACTTC. Its translation is CASSPPGFLYEQYF. The chain combines TRBV28 with TRBJ2-7; D call uncertain. The germline gives CDR1 MDHEN, CDR2 SYDVKM. Deletions cut 5 bases from V and 4 bases from J, with 15 bases between. The CDR3 length is 14 residues.

This clonotype was observed many times. The chain recombines TRBV19 with TRBJ1-5; the D gene is possibly TRBD1 (6 bases). The V end lost 7 bases, the J end lost 3 bases, and 19 bases lay between the germline ends. The CDR3 contains 16 residues. Germline V CDR1 and CDR2: LNHDA, SQIVND (reference sequence). The chain's CDR3 is CASTAPLGQHNQPQHF. For the CDR3, the DNA is TGTGCCAGTACCGCGCCCCTCGGACAGCACAATCAGCCCCAGCATTTT.

This clonotype was detected many times. This chain links TRBV29-1 with TRBJ2-7; tentatively, D is TRBD1 or TRBD2 (5 bases each). V was trimmed by 3 bases and J by 2 bases, leaving 17 bases between them. The CDR3 covers 15 residues. Germline V gene data show CDR1 as SQVTM and CDR2 as ANQGSEA. The CDR3 DNA follows: TGCAGCGTTGACGACGAGGGGAAAGGGCCCTACGAGCAGTACTTC. This codes for CSVDDEGKGPYEQYF.

This clonotype has a count of ten or more. The genes are TRBV11-1 and TRBJ2-7; 14 positions agree with TRBD2. In germline, CDR1 is SGHAT, CDR2 FQDESV (reference sequence). J gave up 0 bases and V 4 bases, and 8 bases lay outside the gene matches. The CDR3 totals 18 residues. CDR3 amino acids: CASSSGLAGVKSSYEQYF. In DNA form, the CDR3 reads TGTGCCAGCAGCTCGGGACTAGCGGGAGTGAAAAGCTCCTACGAGCAGTACTTC. Based on the CDR3 plus reference TRBV11-1 and TRBJ2-7, the full variable domain is EAEVAQSPRYKITEKSQAVAFWCDPISGHATLYWYRQILGQGPELLVQFQDESVVDDSQLPKDRFSAERLKGVDSTLKIQPAELGDSAMYLCASSSGLAGVKSSYEQYFGPGTRLTVT.

Only a few counts were recorded for this clonotype. J is TRBJ1-1 and V is TRBV5-4; 8 bases are shared with TRBD1. The V gene's germline CDR1 is SGHNT and CDR2 YYREEE (reference sequence). Trimming took 2 bases from V and 3 from J; bases not matched to a gene: 6. CDR3 length: 15 amino acids. The CDR3 loop reads CASSFRTGLDTEAFF. For the CDR3, the DNA is TGTGCCAGCAGCTTTCGGACAGGGTTGGACACTGAAGCTTTCTTT.

This clonotype appeared many times. V is TRBV7-2 and J is TRBJ1-1; D ambiguous. CDR3 length: 14 residues. The V gene's germline CDR1 is SGHTA and CDR2 FQGNSA. Trimming took off 4 bases at V and 4 bases at J, with 13 bases between the two ends. CDR3 residues: CASSSTKSITEAFF. The CDR3 region has the DNA TGTGCCAGCAGCTCAACAAAGAGTATCACTGAAGCTTTCTTT.

This clonotype was found once. The V and J genes are TRBV6-2 or TRBV6-3 and TRBJ2-5, with D perhaps TRBD2 (6 bases). The CDR3 extends over 15 amino acids. CDR1 is MNHEY and CDR2 is SVGEGT in the germline V gene. V was shortened by 0 bases and J by 2 bases, with 10 bases between the two germline ends. The DNA for the CDR3 is TGTGCCAGCAGTTACTCAAGGACTACACAAGAGACCCAGTACTTC. It translates to CASSYSRTTQETQYF.

This clonotype was seen many times. The chain couples TRBV19 to TRBJ2-2; unclear D gene. Trimming removed 2 bases at V and 3 bases at J, with 4 bases between. From germline, CDR1 is LNHDA and CDR2 SQIVND (reference sequence). This CDR3 region has 13 residues. The CDR3 coding sequence is TGTGCCAGTAGTATATGGGACACCGGGGAGCTGTTTTTT. This codes for CASSIWDTGELFF. The variable domain in full, with the rest retrieved from reference TRBV19 and TRBJ2-2, is DGGITQSPKYLFRKEGQNVTLSCEQNLNHDAMYWYRQDPGQGLRLIYYSQIVNDFQKGDIAEGYSVSREKKESFPLTVTSAQKNPTAFYLCASSIWDTGELFFGEGSRLTVL.

This clonotype appeared many times. This CDR3 reads CASSSQWGMGSNQPQHF. In DNA form, the CDR3 reads TGTGCCAGCAGTTCACAGTGGGGCATGGGTAGCAATCAGCCCCAGCATTTT. The rearrangement uses TRBV6-5 and TRBJ1-5; a possible D gene is TRBD1 (5 bases). Germline CDR1 MNHEY, CDR2 SVGAGI. V was cut by 4 bases and J by 0 bases, with 16 bases left in between. This CDR3 has 17 amino acids.

This clonotype was observed many times. The chain employs TRBV5-6 and TRBJ1-5, with a tentative D call TRBD1 (5 bases). CDR1 is SGHDT and CDR2 is YYEEEE in the germline V gene. CDR3 length: 15 amino acids. The V end was cut by 6 bases, the J end by 5 bases, with 18 bases between. CDR3: CASTARLAGDQPQHF. The CDR3 nucleotides are TGTGCCAGCACCGCTAGGTTAGCGGGGGATCAGCCCCAGCATTTT.

This clonotype was recorded at least ten times. This chain uses TRBV11-1 with TRBJ1-2; possible D gene TRBD1, 5 bases. The CDR3 covers 14 residues. Germline V CDR1 and CDR2: SGHAT, FQDESV (reference sequence). V lost 2 bases to trimming and J lost 5 bases, with 12 bases between them. The CDR3 is CASSLTEGPYGYTF. The CDR3, as DNA: TGTGCCAGCAGCTTAACGGAGGGGCCTTATGGCTACACCTTC.

This clonotype was seen many times. The rearrangement links TRBV12-3 or TRBV12-4 to TRBJ2-7; unclear D gene. Trimming removed 5 bases from V and 7 bases from J, with 9 bases in between. CDR3 length equals 11 residues. CDR3 amino acids: CASSNRVEQYF. The CDR3 DNA reads TGTGCCAGCAGTAACCGGGTAGAGCAGTACTTC.

This clonotype was observed at least ten times. The chain employs TRBV11-2 and TRBJ2-3, with 11 bases fitting TRBD1. The germline gives CDR1 SGHAT, CDR2 FQNNGV. Unmatched junction bases numbered 4, after V lost 3 bases and J lost 5 bases. The CDR3 is made up of 15 amino acids. The CDR3 is CASSFRTGGLDTQYF. The CDR3 region has the DNA TGTGCCAGCAGCTTTAGGACAGGGGGCTTAGATACGCAGTATTTT.

Ten or more counts support this clonotype. The chain is built from TRBV29-1 and TRBJ1-2, with a tentative D call TRBD1 (6 bases). CDR3 size: 12 residues. Germline CDR1 and CDR2: SQVTM and ANQGSEA. Trimming took off 3 bases at V and 7 bases at J, with 12 bases between the two ends. In DNA form, the CDR3 reads TGCAGCGTTGAGTCAGGGGTTGGTGGCTACACCTTC. Protein product: CSVESGVGGYTF. The full variable domain, completed using reference TRBV29-1 and TRBJ1-2, is SAVISQKPSRDICQRGTSLTIQCQVDSQVTMMFWYRQQPGQSLTLIATANQGSEATYESGFVIDKFPISRPNLTFSTLTVSNMSPEDSSIYLCSVESGVGGYTFGSGTRLTVV.

The J gene is TRBJ2-5, the V gene TRBV9; maybe TRBD2 (5 bases). This CDR3 has 13 residues. V gave up 3 bases and J gave up 8 bases, with 14 bases separating them. CDR1 is SGDLS and CDR2 is YYNGEE in the germline V gene. CDR3 coding DNA: TGTGCCAGCAGCGCCGAGGGCAGACGAACCCAGTACTTC. This sequence encodes CASSAEGRRTQYF.

This clonotype was seen ten or more times. The chain has TRBV25-1 and TRBJ1-1, with TRBD1 matching over 11 bases. The CDR3 is made up of 21 amino acids. Germline loops: CDR1 MGHDK, CDR2 SYGVNS. V trimming: 6 bases; J trimming: 1 base; junction bases outside the gene matches: 22. The CDR3 bases are TGTGCCAGCAGAAAACCGTGGGCCCTTGAGGACAGGGGGCGAGGGAACACTGAAGCTTTCTTT. This sequence encodes CASRKPWALEDRGRGNTEAFF. The full variable domain, with the rest looked up from reference TRBV25-1 and TRBJ1-1, is EADIYQTPRYLVIGTGKKITLECSQTMGHDKMYWYQQDPGMELHLIHYSYGVNSTEKGDLSSESTVSRIRTEHFPLTLESARPSHTSQYLCASRKPWALEDRGRGNTEAFFGQGTRLTVV.

This clonotype was counted a few times. This chain uses TRBV6-2 or TRBV6-3 with TRBJ2-2, with 10 bases fitting TRBD2. J gave up 5 bases and V 0 bases, and 3 bases lay outside the gene matches. In germline, CDR1 is MNHEY, CDR2 SVGEGT. The CDR3 has 16 residues. Written as DNA, the CDR3 is TGTGCCAGCAGTTACTCGAGCGGGAGGGCGACCGGGGAGCTGTTTTTT. Translated, it gives CASSYSSGRATGELFF.

This clonotype was counted many times. As DNA, the CDR3 is TGTGCCAGCAGGTCCCAACAGGAAATGAACACTGAAGCTTTCTTT. Protein sequence: CASRSQQEMNTEAFF. This chain uses TRBV11-3 with TRBJ1-1; possibly TRBD1 for D (5 bases). Per germline, CDR1 SGHNT and CDR2 YENEEA. Trimming removed 6 bases at V and 0 bases at J, with 14 bases between. CDR3 length equals 15 residues.